Listed here are 20 T cell receptor beta chains from one sample, sequenced in a study of neurological immune-mediated disorders. Each CDR3 protein gets one entry after TCRdb re-called the 5' RACE reads with MiXCR. This table has more than 50,000 distinct CDR3 sequences, roughly 8.3% appearing once. Indicated time point: longitudinal time-point 3. The material sequenced was PBMCs. These receptors all come from a woman aged 40 to 50 in good health.

This clonotype was observed many times. This chain links TRBV4-2 with TRBJ1-4; D might be TRBD1 (6 bases). Germline CDR1 and CDR2: LGHNA and YNFKEQ. CDR3 size: 14 residues. Trimming removed 1 base at V and 4 bases at J, with 7 bases between. The CDR3 coding sequence is TGTGCCAGCAGCCAAGCGGGACATAATGAAAAACTGTTTTTT. Translated: CASSQAGHNEKLFF.

Ten or more counts support this clonotype. This sequence joins TRBV7-2 and TRBJ2-3; the D call may be TRBD1 or TRBD2 (5 bases each). In germline, CDR1 is SGHTA, CDR2 FQGNSA. Trimming took off 4 bases at V and 7 bases at J, with 15 bases between the two ends. The CDR3 extends over 14 amino acids. CDR3 nucleotide sequence: TGTGCCAGCAGCTCCGGGACGGGGATGAATACGCAGTATTTT. This encodes CASSSGTGMNTQYF. The variable domain in full, with the rest retrieved from reference TRBV7-2 and TRBJ2-3, is GAGVSQSPSNKVTEKGKDVELRCDPISGHTALYWYRQSLGQGLEFLIYFQGNSAPDKSGLPSDRFSAERTGGSVSTLTIQRTQQEDSAVYLCASSSGTGMNTQYFGPGTRLTVL.

This clonotype appeared many times. The V and J genes are TRBV20-1 and TRBJ2-7; D ambiguous. The V gene lost 4 bases and the J gene lost 2 bases, with 18 bases spanning the gap. This CDR3 spans 15 amino acids. CDR1 and CDR2 from the germline V gene are DFQATT and SNEGSKA (reference sequence). CDR3 residues: CSANPEKAMAYEQYF. CDR3 DNA: TGCAGTGCTAACCCGGAAAAGGCCATGGCCTACGAGCAGTACTTC.

This clonotype was picked up many times. The chain couples TRBV12-3 or TRBV12-4 to TRBJ2-7, with 8 nucleotides matching TRBD1. This CDR3 is 15 amino acids long. After removal of 5 bases from V and 0 bases from J, the junction contained 6 bases not matched to a gene. The CDR3 DNA sequence: TGTGCCAGCAGTCTATCGGACAGGGACTCCTACGAGCAGTACTTC. Translation gives CASSLSDRDSYEQYF.

This clonotype was seen many times. The V and J genes are TRBV29-1 and TRBJ2-1, with 10 bases aligning to TRBD1. CDR1 and CDR2 (germline): SQVTM, ANQGSEA. The CDR3 totals 13 residues. V lost 6 bases, J lost 6 bases, and 5 bases stayed unmatched. CDR3 in amino acids: CSVIRTGGNEQFF. CDR3 nucleotides: TGCAGCGTAATAAGGACAGGGGGCAATGAGCAGTTCTTC.

This clonotype was observed many times. The chain links TRBV29-1 to TRBJ1-1; D is unresolved. Germline V lookup: CDR1 SQVTM, CDR2 ANQGSEA. The V and J ends lost 8 bases and 0 bases respectively, with 10 bases between them. This CDR3 contains 12 residues. CDR3 protein: CSSRSLNTEAFF. For the CDR3, the DNA is TGCAGCTCCAGGTCTTTGAACACTGAAGCTTTCTTT.

This clonotype was seen many times. The chain carries TRBV5-1 and TRBJ1-1, with 7 positions matching TRBD1. V was pared by 3 bases and J by 0 bases, with 5 bases of the junction left unmatched. CDR1 SGHRS and CDR2 YFSETQ come from the germline V gene. This CDR3 is built from 15 residues. CDR3 residues: CASSSQTGMNTEAFF. In DNA, the CDR3 is TGCGCCAGCAGCTCCCAGACAGGGATGAACACTGAAGCTTTCTTT.

In regard to this clonotype: A read error may produce the germline difference seen at one junction end. This chain links TRBV9 with TRBJ1-5, with a weak D call TRBD1 (6 bases). The CDR3 has 16 amino acids. Germline V gene data show CDR1 as SGDLS and CDR2 as YYNGEE. This CDR3 reads CASSVGGPTSNQPQHF. CDR3 nucleotide sequence: TGTGCCAGCAGCGTAGGGGGGCCGACTAGCAATCAACCCCAGCATTTT.

At least ten counts were recorded for this clonotype. The chain is built from TRBV5-1 and TRBJ1-1; D call uncertain. V gave up 4 bases and J gave up 1 base, with 11 bases separating them. This CDR3 region has 14 residues. Germline assignment: CDR1 SGHRS and CDR2 YFSETQ. CDR3 nucleotide sequence: TGCGCCAGCAGCCCCGGACGGTCGAACACTGAAGCTTTCTTT. It is translated as CASSPGRSNTEAFF.

This clonotype was observed at least ten times. The chain employs TRBV24-1 and TRBJ2-2, with 8 nucleotides matching TRBD2. The CDR3 is 14 residues long. V dropped 7 bases and J dropped 3; count of bases not matched to a gene: 3. CDR1 and CDR2 from the germline V gene are KGHDR and SFDVKD. CDR3 amino acids: CATRRRGDTGELFF. The CDR3, as DNA: TGTGCCACCAGACGGCGGGGGGACACCGGGGAGCTGTTTTTT.

This clonotype appeared many times. The genes are TRBV12-3 or TRBV12-4 and TRBJ2-2; 9 bases fit TRBD2. The CDR3 spans 15 residues. The J segment lost 1 base and the V segment lost 8 bases, leaving 5 bases of the junction unmatched. The CDR3 protein is CASRRGGGNTGELFF. The CDR3 region has the DNA TGTGCCAGCCGGCGGGGGGGAGGGAACACCGGGGAGCTGTTTTTT.

The sample holds many counts of this clonotype. The CDR3 DNA sequence: TGTGCCAGCAGTTACGGTATAGGCTCCTACGAGCAGTACTTC. This encodes CASSYGIGSYEQYF. The chain recombines TRBV6-6 with TRBJ2-7; D uncertain. V lost 2 bases and J lost 0, with 8 bases in between. The CDR3 sequence is 14 residues long. Germline lookup yields CDR1 MNHNY and CDR2 SVGAGI (reference sequence).

This clonotype was detected many times. The chain joins TRBV5-1 to TRBJ2-7, with a tentative D call TRBD2 (6 bases). The length of the CDR3 is 15 residues. Per germline, CDR1 SGHRS and CDR2 YFSETQ. V lost 4 bases, J lost 1 base, and 15 bases lay in between. The CDR3 sequence is CASSPRDSRSYEQYF. The DNA for the CDR3 is TGCGCCAGCAGCCCACGGGACTCCAGATCCTACGAGCAGTACTTC.

The V and J genes are TRBV5-1 and TRBJ1-4, with D possibly TRBD1 on 5 matching bases. The CDR3 is made up of 14 amino acids. Germline values: CDR1 SGHRS, CDR2 YFSETQ. The V and J ends lost 0 bases and 3 bases respectively, with 6 bases between them. The CDR3 loop is CASSLAGSNEKLFF. DNA of the CDR3: TGCGCCAGCAGCTTGGCAGGGTCTAATGAAAAACTGTTTTTT.

This clonotype was recorded many times. The J gene is TRBJ1-3, the V gene TRBV18; D perhaps matches TRBD1 (5 bases). The CDR3 spans 14 residues. Trimming took off 6 bases at V and 0 bases at J, with 9 bases between the two ends. CDR1 is KGHSH, CDR2 LQKENI, per germline. The CDR3 reads CASSDMNSGNTIYF. The CDR3 DNA reads as TGTGCCAGCTCGGACATGAACTCTGGAAACACCATATATTTT.

This clonotype was seen many times. The rearrangement links TRBV7-6 to TRBJ1-1; D possibly corresponds to TRBD1 (6 bases). This CDR3 contains 14 residues. The germline V gene encodes CDR1 SGHVS and CDR2 FNYEAQ. Trimming pared 5 bases from V and 0 bases from J, leaving 10 bases between. The CDR3 DNA is TGTGCCAGCAGCCTAGGGGGAGTGAACACTGAAGCTTTCTTT. Translated, it gives CASSLGGVNTEAFF.

In its sample, this clonotype ranks as medium-sized. V and J are TRBV2 and TRBJ2-7, with unresolved D. V shed 0 bases and J shed 0 bases, with 12 bases lying between them. The CDR3 is made up of 16 amino acids. In germline, CDR1 is SNHLY, CDR2 FYNNEI. CDR3 sequence reads: CASSEAGSASSYEQYF. The CDR3, as DNA: TGTGCCAGCAGTGAAGCGGGCAGCGCGAGCTCCTACGAGCAGTACTTC.

The rearrangement joins TRBV5-1 to TRBJ2-7; 10 nucleotides align to TRBD1. The CDR3 has 15 residues. Germline values: CDR1 SGHRS, CDR2 YFSETQ. V was clipped by 4 bases and J by 2 bases; unmatched bases: 6. For the CDR3, the DNA is TGCGCCAGCAGCATCCGGGACAGGGGTACCTACGAGCAGTACTTC. Encoded protein: CASSIRDRGTYEQYF.

There are many counts of this clonotype. The chain employs TRBV6-2 or TRBV6-3 and TRBJ2-2, with D tentatively TRBD1 (6 bases). Trimming took 6 bases from V and 5 from J, leaving 19 bases between them. This CDR3 is 16 amino acids long. Germline V gives CDR1 MNHEY, CDR2 SVGEGT. This chain's CDR3 is CASRSWAGVVTGELFF. As DNA, the CDR3 is TGTGCCAGCAGATCTTGGGCAGGGGTCGTAACCGGGGAGCTGTTTTTT.

This clonotype has at least ten counts. The gene calls are TRBV5-1 and TRBJ1-5; the D gene is possibly TRBD1 (5 bases). The CDR3 runs 15 residues. Germline loops: CDR1 SGHRS, CDR2 YFSETQ. Between the trimmed V and J ends, which lost 4 bases and 1 base, there was a span of 12 bases. In DNA form, the CDR3 reads TGCGCCAGCAGCCTATTCACAGGAAGCAATCAGCCCCAGCATTTT. As protein: CASSLFTGSNQPQHF.